This entry is about one T cell receptor (beta chain). What this receptor recognizes is not known. No much larger clone exists at a distance of one base, and base qualities are not known. Trimming takes 1 base from V and 5 bases from J, and the germline ends sit 9 bases apart. From the germline V gene, CDR1 is KGHSH and CDR2 is LQKENI. The CDR3 spans 13 residues, from the cysteine through the phenylalanine. CDR3 DNA is the only sequence kept; it has 39 bases, read in frame from the first base. One collaborating source in Seattle enrolled patients while the patients were actively infected and followed the patients over time throughout the course of disease. Each collaborating institution followed its own protocols to collect whole blood in K2EDTA tubes. For TCRbeta analysis, collaborators shipped samples in one of three forms: frozen whole blood, isolated PBMCs, or DNA extracted from either of those sample types.

The data stem from a study of blood T cell repertoires in COVID-19 (dated by TCRdb to the early 2020s). Looking at the study overall: Collaborator samples came from the United States, Italy and Spain and covered acute and convalescent phases of COVID-19. The material from the prospective study consisted of cDNA or gDNA derived from T cells, B-cell-depleted T cells, or PBMCs. Deeply sampled blood TCRbeta repertoires from subjects exposed to, actively infected with, or recovered from COVID-19 were included in the dataset. A freely available public database, intended as a resource for researchers studying the immune response to SARS-CoV-2, is where the repertoires were released. Samples were obtained from the ongoing ImmuneRACE study (first 160 participants) and from about 1,300 subjects provided by 6 global collaborators. The sample metadata nearly always contained a de-identified subject ID, COVID-19 status, age in years and sex. Where available, HLA class I and class II types were taken from metadata supplied by the sample provider and were not determined by assay-based typing. Study-level results and caveats: The amount of clinical and demographic metadata varied by source and participant and was provided uncurated.

TCRbeta CDR3 regions were amplified from genomic DNA using the immunoSEQ Assay, a bias-controlled multiplex PCR. The paper's data handling went like this. The number of nucleated cells in each sample was estimated by amplification of reference gene primers within the assay. To quantify the absolute abundance of each unique TCRbeta CDR3 rearrangement, sequence reads were collapsed and filtered. For each sample, productive Simpson clonality was calculated by taking the square root of Simpson's diversity index across productive rearrangements. TCRdb carries this immuneACCESS record with in-frame sequences only. Its versions omit some clonotypes, under half of them owing to an unresolved V gene in the studies checked, with the rest unexplained. The V and J calls and the clone size are those of that table, but D and trimming were determined from the DNA. The sample table records fewer than 300,000 clones; roughly 80% of these occur just once. Of the sample, around 14% falls within the top ten clones.

The TCR comes from a person aged 70 to 85 with COVID-19, enrolled during active disease. The specimen was peripheral blood. The chain is encoded by TRBV18 joined to TRBJ2-7, with TRBD2 perhaps the D gene, on 5 matching bases. The sequence in DNA is TGTGCCAGCTCACCACTCGGGGTAAACGAGCAGTACTTC. This gives the protein CASSPLGVNEQYF.